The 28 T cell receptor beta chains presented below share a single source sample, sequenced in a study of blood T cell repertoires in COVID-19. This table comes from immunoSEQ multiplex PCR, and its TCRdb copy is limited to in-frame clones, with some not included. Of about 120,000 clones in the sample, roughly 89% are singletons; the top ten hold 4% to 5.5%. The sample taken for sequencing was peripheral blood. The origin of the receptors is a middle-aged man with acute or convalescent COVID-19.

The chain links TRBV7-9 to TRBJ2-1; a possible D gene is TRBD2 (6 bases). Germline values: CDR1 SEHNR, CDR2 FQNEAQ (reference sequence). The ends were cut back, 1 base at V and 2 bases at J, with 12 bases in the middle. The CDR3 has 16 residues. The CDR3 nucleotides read TGTGCCAGCAGCTTAGACTCCGGGAGAGCCTACAATGAGCAGTTCTTC. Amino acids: CASSLDSGRAYNEQFF.

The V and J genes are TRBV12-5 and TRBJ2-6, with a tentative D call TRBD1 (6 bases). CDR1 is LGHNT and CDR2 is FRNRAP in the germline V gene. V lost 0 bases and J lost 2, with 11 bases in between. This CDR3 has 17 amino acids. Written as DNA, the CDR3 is TGTGCTAGTGGTTTGGTACGCCCAGGGGCTGGGGCCAACGTCCTGACTTTC. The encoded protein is CASGLVRPGAGANVLTF.

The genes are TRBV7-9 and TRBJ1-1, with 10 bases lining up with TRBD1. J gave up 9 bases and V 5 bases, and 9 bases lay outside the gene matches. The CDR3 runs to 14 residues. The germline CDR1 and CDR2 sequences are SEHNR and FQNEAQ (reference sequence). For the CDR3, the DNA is TGTGCCAGCAGCACCGACAGGGGGCTTTTTAAAGCTTTCTTT. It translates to CASSTDRGLFKAFF.

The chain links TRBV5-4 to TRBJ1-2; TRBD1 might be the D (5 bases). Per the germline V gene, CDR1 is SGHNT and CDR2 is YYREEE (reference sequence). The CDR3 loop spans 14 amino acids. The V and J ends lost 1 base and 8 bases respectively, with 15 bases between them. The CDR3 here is CASSLWAGLRGYTF. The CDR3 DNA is TGTGCCAGCAGCTTGTGGGCAGGGCTGCGGGGCTACACCTTC.

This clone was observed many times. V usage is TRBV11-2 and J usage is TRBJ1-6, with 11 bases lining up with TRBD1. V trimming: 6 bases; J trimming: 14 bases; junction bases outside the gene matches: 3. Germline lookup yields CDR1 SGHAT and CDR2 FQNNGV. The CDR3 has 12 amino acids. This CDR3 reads CASSWDRGSLHF. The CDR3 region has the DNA TGTGCCAGCAGTTGGGACAGGGGGTCCCTCCACTTT.

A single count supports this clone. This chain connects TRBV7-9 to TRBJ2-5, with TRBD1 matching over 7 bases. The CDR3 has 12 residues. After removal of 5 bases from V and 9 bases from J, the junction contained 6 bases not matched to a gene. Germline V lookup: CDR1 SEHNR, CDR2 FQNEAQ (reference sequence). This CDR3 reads CASSLPQGAQYF. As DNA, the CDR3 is TGTGCCAGCAGCCTACCCCAGGGGGCCCAGTACTTC.

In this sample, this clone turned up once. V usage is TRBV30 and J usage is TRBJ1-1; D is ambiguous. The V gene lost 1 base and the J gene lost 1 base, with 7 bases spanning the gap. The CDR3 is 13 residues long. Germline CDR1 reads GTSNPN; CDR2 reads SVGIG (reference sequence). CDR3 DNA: TGTGCCTGGAGTGATCCTCCGAACACTGAAGCTTTCTTT. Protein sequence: CAWSDPPNTEAFF.

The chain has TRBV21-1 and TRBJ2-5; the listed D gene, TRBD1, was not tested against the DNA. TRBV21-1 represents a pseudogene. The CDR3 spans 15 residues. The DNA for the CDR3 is TGTGCCAGCAGCAACCGGGACAGGTTCCAAGAGACCCAGTACTTC. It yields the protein CASSNRDRFQETQYF.

The CDR3 region has the DNA TGTGCCAGTAGTGACAGGGGGGCAACTAATGAAAAACTGTTTTTT. It encodes CASSDRGATNEKLFF. This chain connects TRBV19 to TRBJ1-4, with 9 bases fitting TRBD1. There are 15 residues in the CDR3. The germline V gene encodes CDR1 LNHDA and CDR2 SQIVND (reference sequence). J was trimmed by 0 bases and V by 5 bases; bases with no gene match: 1.

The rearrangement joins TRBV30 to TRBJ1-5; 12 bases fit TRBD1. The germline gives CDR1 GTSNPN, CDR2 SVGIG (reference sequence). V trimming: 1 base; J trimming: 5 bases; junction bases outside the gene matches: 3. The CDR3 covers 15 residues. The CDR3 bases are TGTGCCTGGAGTGCGGGGGACAGGGGGCATCAGCCCCAGCATTTT. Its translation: CAWSAGDRGHQPQHF.

CDR3 nucleotides: TGTGCCAGCAGCCCCGGGACTAGCGTTTACAATGAGCAGTTCTTC. Its translation is CASSPGTSVYNEQFF. This chain uses TRBV7-2 with TRBJ2-1; TRBD2 aligns across 10 bases. V shed 5 bases and J 4 bases; nucleotides not matched to a gene: 5. The germline CDR1 and CDR2 sequences are SGHTA and FQGNSA. This CDR3 contains 15 residues.

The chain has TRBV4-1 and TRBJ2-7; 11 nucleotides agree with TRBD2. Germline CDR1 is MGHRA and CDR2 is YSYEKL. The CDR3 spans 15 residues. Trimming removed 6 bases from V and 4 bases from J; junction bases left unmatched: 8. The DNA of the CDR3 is TGCGCCAGCAGTCGGGCTGGGACTAGCGGTTACGAGCAGTACTTC. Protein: CASSRAGTSGYEQYF.

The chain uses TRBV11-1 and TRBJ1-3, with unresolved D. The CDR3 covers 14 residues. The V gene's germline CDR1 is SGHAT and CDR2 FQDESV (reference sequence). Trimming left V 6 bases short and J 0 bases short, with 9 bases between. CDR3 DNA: TGTGCCAGCAGTACGGGAAGCTCTGGAAACACCATATATTTT. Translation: CASSTGSSGNTIYF.

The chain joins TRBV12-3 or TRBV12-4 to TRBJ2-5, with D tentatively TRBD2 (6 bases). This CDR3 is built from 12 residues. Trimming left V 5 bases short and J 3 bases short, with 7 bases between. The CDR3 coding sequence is TGTGCCAGCAGTGGACTAAAAGAGACCCAGTACTTC. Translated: CASSGLKETQYF.

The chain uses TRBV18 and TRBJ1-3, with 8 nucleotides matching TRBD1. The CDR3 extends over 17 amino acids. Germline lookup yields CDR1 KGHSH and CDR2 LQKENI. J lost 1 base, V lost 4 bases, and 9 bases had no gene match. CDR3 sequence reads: CASSQVTGGDSGNTIYF. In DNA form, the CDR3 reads TGTGCCAGCTCACAAGTCACAGGGGGTGATTCTGGAAACACCATATATTTT.

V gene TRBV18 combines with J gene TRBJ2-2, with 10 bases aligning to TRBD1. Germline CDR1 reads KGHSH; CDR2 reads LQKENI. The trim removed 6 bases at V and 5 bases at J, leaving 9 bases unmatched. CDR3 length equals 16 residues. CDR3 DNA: TGTGCCAGCTCCTCCAGACAGGGGGCAAGGACCGGGGAGCTGTTTTTT. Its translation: CASSSRQGARTGELFF.

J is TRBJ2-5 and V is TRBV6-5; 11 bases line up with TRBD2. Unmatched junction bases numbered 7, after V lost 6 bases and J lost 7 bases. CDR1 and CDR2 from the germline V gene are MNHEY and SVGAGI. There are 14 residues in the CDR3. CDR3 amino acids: CASSPTSGSGTQYF. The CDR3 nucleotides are TGTGCCAGCAGCCCAACTAGCGGGAGTGGGACCCAGTACTTC.

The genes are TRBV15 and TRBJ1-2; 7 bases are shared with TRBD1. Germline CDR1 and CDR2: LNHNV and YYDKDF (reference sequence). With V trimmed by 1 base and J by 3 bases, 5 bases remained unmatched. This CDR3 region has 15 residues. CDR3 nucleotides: TGTGCCACCAGCAGAGCTACTGGACAGGACTATGGCTACACCTTC. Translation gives CATSRATGQDYGYTF.

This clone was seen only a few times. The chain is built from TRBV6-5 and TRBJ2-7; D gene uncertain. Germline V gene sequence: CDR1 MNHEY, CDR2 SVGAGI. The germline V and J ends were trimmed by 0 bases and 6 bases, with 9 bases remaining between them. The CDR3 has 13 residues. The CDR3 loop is CASSYSPGPEQYF. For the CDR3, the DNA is TGTGCCAGCAGTTACTCTCCCGGTCCCGAGCAGTACTTC.

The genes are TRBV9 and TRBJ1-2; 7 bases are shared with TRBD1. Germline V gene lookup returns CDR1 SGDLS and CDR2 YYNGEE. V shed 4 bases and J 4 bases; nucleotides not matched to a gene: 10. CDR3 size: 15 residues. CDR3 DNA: TGTGCCAGCAGCCCACAGACAGGGTATTTCTATGGCTACACCTTC. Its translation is CASSPQTGYFYGYTF.

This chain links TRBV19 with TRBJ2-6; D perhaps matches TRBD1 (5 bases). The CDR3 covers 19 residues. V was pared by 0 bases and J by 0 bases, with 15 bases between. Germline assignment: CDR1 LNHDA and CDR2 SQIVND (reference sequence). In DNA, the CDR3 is TGTGCCAGTAGTATAGATCATACGGACATAAGCTCTGGGGCCAACGTCCTGACTTTC. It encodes CASSIDHTDISSGANVLTF.

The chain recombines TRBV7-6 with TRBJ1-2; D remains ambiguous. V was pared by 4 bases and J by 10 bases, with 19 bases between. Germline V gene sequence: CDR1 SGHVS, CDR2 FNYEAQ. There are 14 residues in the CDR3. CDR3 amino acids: CASSSVNLVEDYTF. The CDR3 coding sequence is TGTGCCAGCAGCTCCGTGAACTTGGTGGAGGACTACACCTTC.

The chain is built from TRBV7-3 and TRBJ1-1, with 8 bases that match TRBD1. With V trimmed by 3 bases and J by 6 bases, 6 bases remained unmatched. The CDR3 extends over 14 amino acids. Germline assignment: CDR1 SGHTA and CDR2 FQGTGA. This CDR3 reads CASSFGQGIAEAFF. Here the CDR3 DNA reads TGTGCCAGCAGCTTCGGACAGGGAATCGCTGAAGCTTTCTTT.

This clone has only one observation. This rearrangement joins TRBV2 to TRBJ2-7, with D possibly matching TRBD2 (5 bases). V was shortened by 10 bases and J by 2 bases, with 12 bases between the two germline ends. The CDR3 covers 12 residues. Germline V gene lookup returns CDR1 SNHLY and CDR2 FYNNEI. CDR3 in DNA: TGTGCCACTTCCCTCGGGACCTACGAGCAGTACTTC. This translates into CATSLGTYEQYF.

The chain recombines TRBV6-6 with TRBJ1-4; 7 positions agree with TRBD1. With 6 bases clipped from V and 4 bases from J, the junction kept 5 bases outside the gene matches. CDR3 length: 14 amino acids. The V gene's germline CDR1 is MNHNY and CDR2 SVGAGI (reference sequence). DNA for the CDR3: TGTGCCAGCAGCCCCGGGACAGATAATGAAAAACTGTTTTTT. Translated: CASSPGTDNEKLFF.

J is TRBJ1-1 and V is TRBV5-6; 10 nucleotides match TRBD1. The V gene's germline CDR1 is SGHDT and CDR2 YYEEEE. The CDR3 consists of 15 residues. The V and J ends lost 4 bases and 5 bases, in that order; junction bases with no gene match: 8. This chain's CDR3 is CASSLRTGGGTEAFF. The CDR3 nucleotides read TGTGCCAGCAGCCTCAGGACAGGGGGAGGGACTGAAGCTTTCTTT.

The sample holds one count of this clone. CDR3 in DNA: TGTGCCAGCAGTTTTAGGGGAAATTCACCCCTCCACTTT. It yields the protein CASSFRGNSPLHF. The gene calls are TRBV27 and TRBJ1-6, with D possibly TRBD1 on 5 matching bases. CDR1 MNHEY and CDR2 SMNVEV come from the germline V gene (reference sequence). V shed 3 bases and J shed 7 bases, with 7 bases lying between them. This CDR3 is 13 amino acids long.

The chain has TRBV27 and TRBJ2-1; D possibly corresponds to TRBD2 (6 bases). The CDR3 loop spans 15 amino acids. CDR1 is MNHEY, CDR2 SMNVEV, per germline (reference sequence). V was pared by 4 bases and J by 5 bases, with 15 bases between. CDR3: CASSSIGTGHNEQFF. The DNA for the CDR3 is TGTGCCAGCAGTTCAATCGGGACTGGACACAATGAGCAGTTCTTC.